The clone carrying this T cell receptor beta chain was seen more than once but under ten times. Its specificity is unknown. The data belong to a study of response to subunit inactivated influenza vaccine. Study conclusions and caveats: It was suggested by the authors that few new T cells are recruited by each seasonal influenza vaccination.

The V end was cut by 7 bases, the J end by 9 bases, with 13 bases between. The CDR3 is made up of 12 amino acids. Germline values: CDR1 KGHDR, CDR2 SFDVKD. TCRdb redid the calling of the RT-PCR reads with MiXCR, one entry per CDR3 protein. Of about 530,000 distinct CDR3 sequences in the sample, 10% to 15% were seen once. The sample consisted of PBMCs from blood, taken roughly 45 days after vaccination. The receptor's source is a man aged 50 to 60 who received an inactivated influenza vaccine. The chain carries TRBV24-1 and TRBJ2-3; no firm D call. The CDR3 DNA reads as TGTGCCACCAGCCAGATGGGGTTGACGCAGTATTTT. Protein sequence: CATSQMGLTQYF.